This TCR beta chain was identified during a study of shared clonotypes between healthy human individuals. Under the authors' procedure: Filtering differed, since immunoSEQ gave only junction sequences and no quality scores. The method was immunoSEQ multiplex PCR; TCRdb's version includes in-frame clones alone and lacks a portion of them. For V, J and clone size, that table is used; D and trimming come from the DNA. Found here are over 1.5 million clones, about 98% of them singletons; the top ten hold around 0.47%. Germline V gene data show CDR1 as SGHRS and CDR2 as YFSETQ. The CDR3 sequence is 14 residues long. Between the trimmed V and J ends, which lost 1 base and 1 base, there was a span of 7 bases. Whole-study results and caveats: Large sequencing depth failed to make sorted-subset sequencing complete, rarefaction showed. Apart from blood, nothing was sampled; tissue repertoires likely differ.

None of the donors, who were healthy HIV-negative adults, had recently had acute infections or vaccinations. On this clone itself: The antigen is unknown.

The sample taken for sequencing was naive CD4+ T cells sorted from blood. The subset is: CD45RA+ positively selected. This rearrangement joins TRBV5-1 to TRBJ2-3, with D unclear. This receptor was taken from a man aged 30-40 years in good health. This CDR3 reads CASSLNGGTDTQYF. The CDR3 DNA sequence: TGCGCCAGCAGCTTGAACGGCGGCACAGATACGCAGTATTTT.